This T cell receptor (beta chain) originates from a study of human T cells and chemical hapten exposure. Study overall: The variation in per-sample TCR yields arose mainly from small differences in pooled library volumes.

Stated time point: patch test 3, about 24 weeks after DPC sensitization. Treatment indicated: therapeutic diphenylcyclopropenone sensitization with weekly scalp DPC. Trimming took 8 bases from V and 0 from J, leaving 14 bases between them. The CDR3 spans 15 residues. Germline CDR1 and CDR2: MDHEN and SYDVKM. This clonotype was counted a few times. Its antigen remains unknown. TCRdb reprocessed the RACE reads with MiXCR, giving one entry per CDR3 protein. The sample shows tens of thousands of distinct CDR3 sequences, 9.9% of them seen only once. Findings of the study overall: Donors in the study had alopecia, meaning their immune response may differ from healthy people's.

Source: whole blood, taken in connection with sensitization to the hapten diphenylcyclopropenone (DPC). The receptor comes from a woman aged 35 to 49 with alopecia areata. Some clones in this sample may be carry-over from other donors' samples. The genes are TRBV28 and TRBJ1-3; tentative D call: TRBD1 (5 bases). CDR3 in DNA: TGTGCCAGCGCCTTCGCAGGGTACTCTGGAAACACCATATATTTT. Amino acid sequence: CASAFAGYSGNTIYF.